This is a list of T cell receptor beta chains from one sample in a study of response to subunit inactivated influenza vaccine. TCRdb reprocessed the RT-PCR reads via MiXCR and lists one record per CDR3 protein. The table has 300,000 to 350,000 distinct CDR3 sequences, just over 20% seen once; the top ten hold 10%. The source was PBMCs from blood, collected around 22 months after vaccination. These receptors originate from a man in his fifties or sixties who received an inactivated influenza vaccine. Each CDR3 is given with its conserved first and last residue. The D gene is left open where the match is weak. Part of the rows lack a size; the others show once, few, many or a class for expanded clones.

clone_size: .
v_call: TRBV18
d_call: .
j_call: TRBJ1-1
cdr3_aa: CASSPLSYVNTEAFF
cdr3_nt: TGTGCCAGCTCACCACTGAGTTACGTGAACACTGAAGCTTTCTTT

clone_size: .
v_call: TRBV2
d_call: TRBD2
j_call: TRBJ2-1
cdr3_aa: CASEGRLAVYNEQFF
cdr3_nt: TGTGCCAGCGAGGGACGACTAGCGGTTTATAATGAGCAGTTCTTC

clone_size: few
v_call: TRBV7-8
d_call: .
j_call: TRBJ2-5
cdr3_aa: CASTQTETQYF
cdr3_nt: TGTGCCAGCACCCAAACGGAGACCCAGTACTTC

clone_size: .
v_call: TRBV5-1
d_call: TRBD1
j_call: TRBJ1-1
cdr3_aa: CDSSLDRVAFF
cdr3_nt: TGCGACAGCAGCTTGGACAGGGTAGCTTTCTTT

clone_size: .
v_call: TRBV13
d_call: .
j_call: TRBJ2-2
cdr3_aa: CASSPRKGGELFF
cdr3_nt: TGTGCCAGCAGCCCACGTAAAGGCGGGGAGCTGTTTTTT

clone_size: few
v_call: TRBV20-1
d_call: .
j_call: TRBJ1-1
cdr3_aa: CSANRDGDTEAFF
cdr3_nt: TGCAGTGCAAACAGGGATGGGGACACTGAAGCTTTCTTT

clone_size: few
v_call: TRBV7-8
d_call: .
j_call: TRBJ1-2
cdr3_aa: CASSFTPEAGGYGYTF
cdr3_nt: TGTGCCAGCAGCTTTACCCCGGAGGCCGGGGGCTATGGCTACACCTTC

clone_size: .
v_call: TRBV19
d_call: .
j_call: TRBJ2-2
cdr3_aa: CASSTLPTDTGELFF
cdr3_nt: TGTGCCAGTAGTACTCTACCGACCGACACCGGGGAGCTGTTTTTT

clone_size: .
v_call: TRBV7-9
d_call: .
j_call: TRBJ1-1
cdr3_aa: CASSPPGGRIGAFF
cdr3_nt: TGTGCCAGCAGCCCCCCCGGGGGACGGATTGGAGCTTTCTTT

clone_size: .
v_call: TRBV7-9
d_call: TRBD2
j_call: TRBJ2-1
cdr3_aa: CASSLEGLTNNEQFF
cdr3_nt: TGTGCCAGCAGCTTAGAGGGACTAACCAACAATGAGCAGTTCTTC

clone_size: .
v_call: TRBV5-6
d_call: .
j_call: TRBJ2-1
cdr3_aa: CASSLDNKKFF
cdr3_nt: TGTGCCAGCAGCTTGGACAACAAAAAGTTCTTC

clone_size: many
v_call: TRBV7-2
d_call: .
j_call: TRBJ1-2
cdr3_aa: CASTATGRYTF
cdr3_nt: TGTGCCAGCACCGCCACGGGGAGATACACCTTC

clone_size: few
v_call: TRBV7-9
d_call: .
j_call: TRBJ1-2
cdr3_aa: CASSPLASNYGYTF
cdr3_nt: TGTGCCAGCAGTCCCCTCGCCTCTAACTATGGCTACACCTTC

clone_size: .
v_call: TRBV12-3/TRBV12-4
d_call: .
j_call: TRBJ2-1
cdr3_aa: CASSSPGRGEQFF
cdr3_nt: TGTGCCAGCAGTTCTCCCGGACGGGGTGAGCAGTTCTTC

clone_size: few
v_call: TRBV7-9
d_call: .
j_call: TRBJ1-2
cdr3_aa: CASSPEDSGGYTF
cdr3_nt: TGTGCCAGCAGCCCAGAGGACTCCGGTGGCTACACCTTC

clone_size: .
v_call: TRBV5-1
d_call: TRBD1
j_call: TRBJ2-7
cdr3_aa: CASSSGTESYEQYF
cdr3_nt: TGCGCCAGCAGCTCGGGGACAGAATCCTACGAGCAGTACTTC

clone_size: .
v_call: TRBV20-1
d_call: .
j_call: TRBJ1-5
cdr3_aa: CSDIWYSGCNQPQHF
cdr3_nt: TGCAGTGACATATGGTATTCGGGGTGCAATCAGCCCCAGCATTTT

clone_size: .
v_call: TRBV5-4
d_call: TRBD2
j_call: TRBJ2-3
cdr3_aa: CASSSRLAGVLDTQYF
cdr3_nt: TGTGCCAGCAGCAGCAGACTAGCGGGGGTTCTAGATACGCAGTATTTT

clone_size: .
v_call: TRBV7-3
d_call: .
j_call: TRBJ2-3
cdr3_aa: CASSLFGGNADTQYF
cdr3_nt: TGTGCCAGCAGCTTATTTGGCGGGAATGCAGATACGCAGTATTTT

clone_size: .
v_call: TRBV7-9
d_call: .
j_call: TRBJ1-5
cdr3_aa: CASSLGGRNNQPQHF
cdr3_nt: TGTGCCAGCAGCTTAGGGGGGCGGAACAATCAGCCCCAGCATTTT

clone_size: few
v_call: TRBV12-3/TRBV12-4
d_call: TRBD1
j_call: TRBJ2-1
cdr3_aa: CASSFTGGYNEQFF
cdr3_nt: TGTGCCAGCAGTTTTACAGGGGGGTACAATGAGCAGTTCTTC

clone_size: .
v_call: TRBV20-1
d_call: .
j_call: TRBJ1-1
cdr3_aa: CSARAAAGNTEAFF
cdr3_nt: TGCAGTGCTAGAGCCGCTGCGGGTAACACTGAAGCTTTCTTT

clone_size: .
v_call: TRBV6-5
d_call: .
j_call: TRBJ1-6
cdr3_aa: CASSSLGSPSPLHF
cdr3_nt: TGTGCCAGCAGTTCCTTGGGGTCTCCTTCACCCCTCCACTTT

clone_size: .
v_call: TRBV10-2
d_call: .
j_call: TRBJ2-3
cdr3_aa: CASSVGRGGDTQYF
cdr3_nt: TGCGCCAGCAGTGTTGGGCGGGGAGGAGATACGCAGTATTTT

clone_size: .
v_call: TRBV12-3/TRBV12-4
d_call: .
j_call: TRBJ2-1
cdr3_aa: CASSFSGRRDNEQFF
cdr3_nt: TGTGCCAGCAGTTTTAGTGGCAGGAGAGACAATGAGCAGTTCTTC

clone_size: many
v_call: TRBV5-5
d_call: TRBD1
j_call: TRBJ1-1
cdr3_aa: CASSFNFVRGHRNTEAFF
cdr3_nt: TGTGCCAGCAGCTTTAATTTCGTCAGGGGGCATCGGAACACTGAAGCTTTCTTT

clone_size: .
v_call: TRBV3-1
d_call: .
j_call: TRBJ1-1
cdr3_aa: CASSHQGSFEAFF
cdr3_nt: TGTGCCAGCAGCCACCAGGGGTCCTTTGAAGCTTTCTTT

clone_size: many
v_call: TRBV4-1
d_call: .
j_call: TRBJ1-6
cdr3_aa: CASSQDSSYNSPLHF
cdr3_nt: TGCGCCAGCAGCCAAGACAGCTCCTATAATTCACCCCTCCACTTT

clone_size: .
v_call: TRBV6-5
d_call: .
j_call: TRBJ2-4
cdr3_aa: CASSLGKGGKNIQYF
cdr3_nt: TGTGCCAGCAGTTTGGGGAAAGGGGGGAAAAACATTCAGTACTTC

clone_size: once
v_call: TRBV11-3
d_call: .
j_call: TRBJ2-3
cdr3_aa: CASSFYSYSTDTQYF
cdr3_nt: TGTGCCAGCAGCTTTTACAGTTATAGCACAGATACGCAGTATTTT

clone_size: few
v_call: TRBV28
d_call: TRBD1
j_call: TRBJ1-6
cdr3_aa: CASSSRQGFNSPLHF
cdr3_nt: TGTGCCAGCAGCTCCCGACAGGGGTTCAATTCACCCCTCCACTTT

clone_size: .
v_call: TRBV6-2/TRBV6-3
d_call: .
j_call: TRBJ2-6
cdr3_aa: CASLPTAGRISGANVLTF
cdr3_nt: TGTGCCAGCCTTCCCACGGCGGGCCGTATCTCTGGGGCCAACGTCCTGACTTTC

clone_size: few
v_call: TRBV20-1
d_call: .
j_call: TRBJ2-7
cdr3_aa: CSARSSYEQYF
cdr3_nt: TGCAGTGCTAGATCCTCCTACGAGCAGTACTTC

clone_size: few
v_call: TRBV4-1
d_call: .
j_call: TRBJ1-3
cdr3_aa: CASSQDPIAGNTIYF
cdr3_nt: TGCGCCAGCAGCCAAGATCCTATCGCTGGAAACACCATATATTTT

clone_size: few
v_call: TRBV20-1
d_call: TRBD1
j_call: TRBJ1-2
cdr3_aa: CSARGAGGHYGYTF
cdr3_nt: TGCAGTGCTAGAGGAGCAGGGGGCCACTATGGCTACACCTTC

clone_size: .
v_call: TRBV5-1
d_call: TRBD2
j_call: TRBJ2-3
cdr3_aa: CASSFASGGTTDTQYF
cdr3_nt: TGCGCCAGCAGCTTCGCGAGCGGGGGGACCACAGATACGCAGTATTTT

clone_size: few
v_call: TRBV6-2/TRBV6-3
d_call: TRBD1
j_call: TRBJ1-1
cdr3_aa: CASSHAGGASEAFF
cdr3_nt: TGTGCCAGCAGCCACGCAGGGGGCGCATCCGAAGCTTTCTTT

clone_size: few
v_call: TRBV7-2
d_call: .
j_call: TRBJ1-1
cdr3_aa: CASSPLGLGAEAFF
cdr3_nt: TGTGCCAGCAGTCCCTTGGGCCTTGGCGCTGAAGCTTTCTTT

clone_size: .
v_call: TRBV10-3
d_call: .
j_call: TRBJ2-1
cdr3_aa: CAISSRGNEQFF
cdr3_nt: TGTGCCATCAGTTCTCGGGGAAATGAGCAGTTCTTC

clone_size: .
v_call: TRBV7-2
d_call: TRBD2
j_call: TRBJ2-7
cdr3_aa: CASSFGLAGRYEQYF
cdr3_nt: TGTGCCAGCAGCTTTGGACTAGCGGGACGATACGAGCAGTACTTC

clone_size: .
v_call: TRBV12-3/TRBV12-4
d_call: .
j_call: TRBJ1-2
cdr3_aa: CASSSRRLVYGYTF
cdr3_nt: TGTGCCAGCAGTTCCCGTCGGTTAGTCTATGGCTACACCTTC

clone_size: few
v_call: TRBV12-3/TRBV12-4
d_call: .
j_call: TRBJ2-2
cdr3_aa: CASSSYRAGELFF
cdr3_nt: TGTGCCAGCAGTTCCTACAGGGCCGGGGAGCTGTTTTTT

clone_size: .
v_call: TRBV7-2
d_call: .
j_call: TRBJ2-5
cdr3_aa: CASSLVYKETQYF
cdr3_nt: TGTGCCAGCAGCTTAGTCTACAAAGAGACCCAGTACTTC

clone_size: few
v_call: TRBV25-1
d_call: .
j_call: TRBJ2-7
cdr3_aa: CASRETYEQYF
cdr3_nt: TGTGCCAGCAGGGAGACCTACGAGCAGTACTTC

clone_size: many
v_call: TRBV20-1
d_call: .
j_call: TRBJ1-5
cdr3_aa: CSARNGGNQPQHF
cdr3_nt: TGCAGTGCTAGAAATGGTGGCAATCAGCCCCAGCATTTT

clone_size: many
v_call: TRBV28
d_call: .
j_call: TRBJ1-4
cdr3_aa: CASTLVSGTNEKLFF
cdr3_nt: TGTGCCAGCACCCTAGTCTCGGGAACTAATGAAAAACTGTTTTTT

clone_size: few
v_call: TRBV18
d_call: TRBD1
j_call: TRBJ1-2
cdr3_aa: CASSPGQDSYGYTF
cdr3_nt: TGTGCCAGCTCACCAGGACAGGACTCCTATGGCTACACCTTC

clone_size: few
v_call: TRBV6-1
d_call: .
j_call: TRBJ1-6
cdr3_aa: CASSVYTEDNSPLHF
cdr3_nt: TGTGCCAGCAGTGTATATACAGAGGATAATTCACCCCTCCACTTT

clone_size: many
v_call: TRBV11-1
d_call: TRBD1
j_call: TRBJ1-1
cdr3_aa: CASSSTVRTGTKMNTEAFF
cdr3_nt: TGTGCCAGCAGCTCAACCGTTAGGACAGGGACGAAAATGAACACTGAAGCTTTCTTT

clone_size: .
v_call: TRBV6-1
d_call: TRBD1
j_call: TRBJ1-2
cdr3_aa: CASNRGGGSYGYTF
cdr3_nt: TGTGCCAGCAACAGGGGGGGAGGAAGTTATGGCTACACCTTC

clone_size: few
v_call: TRBV19
d_call: .
j_call: TRBJ1-2
cdr3_aa: CASSIDTPPHGYGYTF
cdr3_nt: TGTGCCAGTAGTATAGATACACCTCCCCATGGCTATGGCTACACCTTC

clone_size: .
v_call: TRBV6-2/TRBV6-3
d_call: .
j_call: TRBJ2-7
cdr3_aa: CASSRRQPSYEQYF
cdr3_nt: TGTGCCAGCAGTAGACGACAGCCCTCCTACGAGCAGTACTTC

clone_size: many
v_call: TRBV4-2
d_call: .
j_call: TRBJ1-1
cdr3_aa: CASSQDIGFGTEAFF
cdr3_nt: TGTGCCAGCAGCCAAGATATAGGGTTTGGGACTGAAGCTTTCTTT